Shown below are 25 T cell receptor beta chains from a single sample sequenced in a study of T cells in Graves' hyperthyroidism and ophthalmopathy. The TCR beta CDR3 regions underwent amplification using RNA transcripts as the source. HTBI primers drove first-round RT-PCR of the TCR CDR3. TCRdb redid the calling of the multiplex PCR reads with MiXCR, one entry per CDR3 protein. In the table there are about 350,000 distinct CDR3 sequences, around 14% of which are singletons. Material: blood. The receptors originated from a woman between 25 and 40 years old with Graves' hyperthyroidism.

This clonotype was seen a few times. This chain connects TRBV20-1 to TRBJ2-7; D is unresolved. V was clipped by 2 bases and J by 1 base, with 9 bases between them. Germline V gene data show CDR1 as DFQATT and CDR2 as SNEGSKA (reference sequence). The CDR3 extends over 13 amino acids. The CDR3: CSARSLRSYEQYF. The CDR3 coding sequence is TGCAGTGCTAGAAGCCTGCGGTCCTACGAGCAGTACTTC.

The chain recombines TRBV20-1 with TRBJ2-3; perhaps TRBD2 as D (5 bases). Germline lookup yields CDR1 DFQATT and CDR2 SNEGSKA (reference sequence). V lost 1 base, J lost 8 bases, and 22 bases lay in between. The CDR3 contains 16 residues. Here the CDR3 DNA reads TGCAGTGCTAGAGTCATAGGGCTAGCTCTGTCTGGTACGCAGTATTTT. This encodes CSARVIGLALSGTQYF.

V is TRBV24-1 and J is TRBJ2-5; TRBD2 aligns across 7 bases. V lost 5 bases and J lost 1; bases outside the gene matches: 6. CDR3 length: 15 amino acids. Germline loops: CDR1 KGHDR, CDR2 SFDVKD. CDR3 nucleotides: TGTGCCACCAGTGCCGGGCGGGAGTTCCAAGAGACCCAGTACTTC. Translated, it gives CATSAGREFQETQYF.

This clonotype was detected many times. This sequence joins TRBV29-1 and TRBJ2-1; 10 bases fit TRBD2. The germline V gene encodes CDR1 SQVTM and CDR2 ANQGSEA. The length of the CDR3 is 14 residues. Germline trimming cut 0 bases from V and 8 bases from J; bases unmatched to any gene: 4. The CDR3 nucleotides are TGCAGCGTTGAAGACGGGACTAGCGTCTATGAGCAGTTCTTC. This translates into CSVEDGTSVYEQFF.

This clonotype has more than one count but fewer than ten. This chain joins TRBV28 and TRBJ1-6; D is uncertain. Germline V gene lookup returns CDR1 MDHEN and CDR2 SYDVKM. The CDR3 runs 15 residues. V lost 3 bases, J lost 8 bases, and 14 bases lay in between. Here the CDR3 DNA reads TGTGCCAGCAGTTTCCCGACCCTTGCGGATTCACCCCTCCACTTT. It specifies CASSFPTLADSPLHF.

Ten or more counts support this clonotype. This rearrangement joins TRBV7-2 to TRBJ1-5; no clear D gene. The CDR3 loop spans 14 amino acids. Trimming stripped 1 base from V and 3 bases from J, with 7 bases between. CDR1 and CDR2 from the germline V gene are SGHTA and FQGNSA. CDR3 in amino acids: CASSLGPVNQPQHF. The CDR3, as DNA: TGTGCCAGCAGCTTAGGCCCGGTCAATCAGCCCCAGCATTTT.

The CDR3 loop is CASSSLRGAGELFF. The CDR3, as DNA: TGTGCCAGCAGCTCTCTTCGGGGAGCCGGGGAGCTGTTTTTT. V is TRBV7-8 and J is TRBJ2-2, with D possibly being TRBD2 (5 bases). The ends were cut back, 4 bases at V and 6 bases at J, with 12 bases in the middle. Germline CDR1 SGHVS, CDR2 FQNEAQ. The CDR3 spans 14 residues. The full variable domain, completed using reference TRBV7-8 and TRBJ2-2, is GAGVSQSPRYKVAKRGQDVALRCDPISGHVSLFWYQQALGQGPEFLTYFQNEAQLDKSGLPSDRFFAERPEGSVSTLKIQRTQQEDSAVYLCASSSLRGAGELFFGEGSRLTVL.

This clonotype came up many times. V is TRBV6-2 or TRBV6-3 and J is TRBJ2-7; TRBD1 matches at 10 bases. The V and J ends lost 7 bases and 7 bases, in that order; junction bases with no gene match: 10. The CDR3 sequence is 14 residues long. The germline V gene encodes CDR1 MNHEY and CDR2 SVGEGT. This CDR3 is CASTEAGQGPEQYF. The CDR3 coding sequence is TGTGCCAGCACCGAAGCGGGACAGGGGCCAGAGCAGTACTTC.

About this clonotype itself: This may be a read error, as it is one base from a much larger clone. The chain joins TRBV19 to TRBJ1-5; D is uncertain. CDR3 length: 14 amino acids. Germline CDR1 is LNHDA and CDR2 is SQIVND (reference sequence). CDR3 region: CVSSIPTEGKPQHF. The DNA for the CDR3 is TGTGTCAGTAGTATCCCCACTGAGGGTAAGCCCCAGCATTTT.

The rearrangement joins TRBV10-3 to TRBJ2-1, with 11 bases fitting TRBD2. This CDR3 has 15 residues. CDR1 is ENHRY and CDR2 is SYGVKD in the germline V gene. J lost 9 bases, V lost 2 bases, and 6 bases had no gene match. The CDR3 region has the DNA TGTGCCATCAGTGAGGGACTAGCGGGTTGGGTTGAGCAGTTCTTC. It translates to CAISEGLAGWVEQFF.

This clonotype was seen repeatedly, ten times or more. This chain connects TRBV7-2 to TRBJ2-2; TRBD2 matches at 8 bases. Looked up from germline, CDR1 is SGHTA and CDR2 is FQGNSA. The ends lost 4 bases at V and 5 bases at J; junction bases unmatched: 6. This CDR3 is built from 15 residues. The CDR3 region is CASSSYSGMTGELFF. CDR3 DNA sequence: TGTGCCAGCAGCTCATATAGCGGGATGACCGGGGAGCTGTTTTTT.

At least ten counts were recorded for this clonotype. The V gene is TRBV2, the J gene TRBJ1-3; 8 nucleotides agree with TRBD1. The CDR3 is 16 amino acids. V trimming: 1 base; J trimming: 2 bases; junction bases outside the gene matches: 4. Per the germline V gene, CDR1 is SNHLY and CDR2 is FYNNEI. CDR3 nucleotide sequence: TGTGCCAGCAGTGAAGTTACAGGGGGTCCTGGAAACACCATATATTTT. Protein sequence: CASSEVTGGPGNTIYF.

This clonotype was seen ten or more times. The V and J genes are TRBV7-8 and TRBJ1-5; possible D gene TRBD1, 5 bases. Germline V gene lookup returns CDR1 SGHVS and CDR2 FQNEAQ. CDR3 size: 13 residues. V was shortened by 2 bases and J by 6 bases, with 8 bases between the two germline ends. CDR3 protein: CASSLRGPQPQHF. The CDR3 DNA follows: TGTGCCAGCAGCTTAAGGGGCCCTCAGCCCCAGCATTTT.

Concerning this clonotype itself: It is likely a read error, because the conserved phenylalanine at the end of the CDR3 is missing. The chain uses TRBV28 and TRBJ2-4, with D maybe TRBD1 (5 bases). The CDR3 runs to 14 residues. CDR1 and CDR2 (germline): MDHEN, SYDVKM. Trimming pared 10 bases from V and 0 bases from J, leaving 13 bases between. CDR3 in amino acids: CATAKGLAKNIQYL. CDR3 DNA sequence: TGTGCCACGGCCAAGGGGCTAGCCAAAAACATTCAGTACCTC.

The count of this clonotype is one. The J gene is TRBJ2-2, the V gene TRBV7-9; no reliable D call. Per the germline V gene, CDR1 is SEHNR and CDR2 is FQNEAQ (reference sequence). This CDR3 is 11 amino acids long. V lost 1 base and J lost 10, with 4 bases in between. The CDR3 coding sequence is TGTGCCAGCAGCTTAGTAATGGAGCTGTTTTTT. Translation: CASSLVMELFF.

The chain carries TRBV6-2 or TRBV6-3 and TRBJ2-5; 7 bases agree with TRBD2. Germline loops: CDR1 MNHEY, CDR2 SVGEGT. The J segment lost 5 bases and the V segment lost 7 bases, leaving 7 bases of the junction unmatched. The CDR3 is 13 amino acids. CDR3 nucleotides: TGTGCCAGCAAACCGGGACTAATCGAGACCCAGTACTTC. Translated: CASKPGLIETQYF.

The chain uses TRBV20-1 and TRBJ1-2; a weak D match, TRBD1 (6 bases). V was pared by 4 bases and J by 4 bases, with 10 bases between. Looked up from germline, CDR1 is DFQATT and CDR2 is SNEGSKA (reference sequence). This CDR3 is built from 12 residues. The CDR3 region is CSATRGVYGYTF. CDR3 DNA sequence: TGCAGTGCTACCAGGGGCGTCTATGGCTACACCTTC.

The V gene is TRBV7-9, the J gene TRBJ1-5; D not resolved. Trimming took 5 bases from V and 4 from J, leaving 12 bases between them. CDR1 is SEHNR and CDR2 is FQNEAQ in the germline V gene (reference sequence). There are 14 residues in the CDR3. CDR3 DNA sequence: TGTGCCAGCAGCGATGGACCGTCGAATCAGCCCCAGCATTTT. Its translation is CASSDGPSNQPQHF.

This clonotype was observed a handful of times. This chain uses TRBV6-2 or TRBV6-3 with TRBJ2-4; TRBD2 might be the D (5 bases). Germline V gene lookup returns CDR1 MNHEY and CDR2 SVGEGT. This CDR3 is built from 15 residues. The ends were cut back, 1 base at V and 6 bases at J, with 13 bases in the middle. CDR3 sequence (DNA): TGTGCCAGCAGTTACTTTGAGGGAGTGGGAAACATTCAGTACTTC. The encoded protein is CASSYFEGVGNIQYF.

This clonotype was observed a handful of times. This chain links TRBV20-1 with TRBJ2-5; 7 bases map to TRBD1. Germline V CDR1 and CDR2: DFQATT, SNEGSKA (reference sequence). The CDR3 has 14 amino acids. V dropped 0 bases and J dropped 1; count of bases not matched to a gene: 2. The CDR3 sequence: CSARDRTGQETQYF. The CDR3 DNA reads TGCAGTGCTAGAGACCGGACAGGCCAAGAGACCCAGTACTTC.

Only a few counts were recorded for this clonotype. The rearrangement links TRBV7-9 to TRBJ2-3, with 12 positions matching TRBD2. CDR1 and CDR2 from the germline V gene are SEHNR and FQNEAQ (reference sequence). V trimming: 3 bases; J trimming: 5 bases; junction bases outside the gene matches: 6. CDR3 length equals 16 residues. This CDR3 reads CASSLTSGREEDTQYF. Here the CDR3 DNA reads TGTGCCAGCAGCTTGACTAGCGGGAGAGAGGAAGATACGCAGTATTTT.

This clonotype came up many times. The CDR3 DNA is TGTGCCAGCAGTGTGGGACAGGGCCCTCAGCCCCAGCATTTT. Amino acid sequence: CASSVGQGPQPQHF. J is TRBJ1-5 and V is TRBV2, with 9 bases lining up with TRBD1. In germline, CDR1 is SNHLY, CDR2 FYNNEI. CDR3 size: 14 residues. V shed 4 bases, J shed 6 bases, and the junction held 4 bases outside the gene matches.

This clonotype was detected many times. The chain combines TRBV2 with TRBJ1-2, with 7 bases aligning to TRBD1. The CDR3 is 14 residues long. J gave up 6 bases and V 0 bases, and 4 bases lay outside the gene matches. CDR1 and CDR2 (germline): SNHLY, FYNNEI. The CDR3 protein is CASSEATGYDGYTF. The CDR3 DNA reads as TGTGCCAGCAGTGAAGCGACAGGGTACGATGGCTACACCTTC. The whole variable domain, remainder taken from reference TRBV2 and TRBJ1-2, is EPEVTQTPSHQVTQMGQEVILRCVPISNHLYFYWYRQILGQKVEFLVSFYNNEISEKSEIFDDQFSVERPDGSNFTLKIRSTKLEDSAMYFCASSEATGYDGYTFGSGTRLTVV.

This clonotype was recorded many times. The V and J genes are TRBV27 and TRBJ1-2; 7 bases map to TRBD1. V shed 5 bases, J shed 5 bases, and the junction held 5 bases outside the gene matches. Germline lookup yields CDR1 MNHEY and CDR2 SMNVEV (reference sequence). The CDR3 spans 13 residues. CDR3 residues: CASSLGTAYGYTF. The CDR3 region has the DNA TGTGCCAGCAGTCTCGGGACAGCGTATGGCTACACCTTC.

CDR3 sequence: CASSGLGAGGRSNQPQHF. The CDR3 nucleotides read TGTGCCAGCAGCGGACTAGGTGCGGGGGGGCGAAGCAATCAGCCCCAGCATTTT. The V gene is TRBV28, the J gene TRBJ1-5, with D possibly matching TRBD1 (6 bases). Trimming cost V 6 bases and J 1 base, with 22 bases left between them. Looked up from germline, CDR1 is MDHEN and CDR2 is SYDVKM. This CDR3 region has 18 residues.